This TCR beta chain is from a study of identifying expanded T cells in peripheral blood (dated by TCRdb to between 2019 and 2020). Regarding the complete study: Separate aliquots of the same genomic DNA pool were sequenced to produce technical replicates, and four replicates were compared in pairs.

TCRbeta CDR3 regions were profiled with the immunoSEQ Assay using bias-controlled multiplex PCR amplification of genomic DNA. The original methods were these. The absolute abundance of each unique TCRbeta CDR3 region was quantified after sequences were collapsed and filtered. Two models were used to test differential abundance: a binomial model (Fisher-equivalent) and a beta-binomial model that adds time-dependent variance fitted from healthy donors. Any clone with fewer than 5 combined templates was excluded, and a clone was called differentially abundant if its Benjamini-Hochberg FDR was below 0.01. In the beta-binomial model, variance was expressed as a function of the total template count across the two samples, in the form v = (b*log(k)+a)^2. In TCRdb, the immuneACCESS table is reduced to in-frame sequences with V and J assigned. These tables do not hold every clone; where another copy was compared, an unresolved V gene accounts for under half, and the others remain unexplained. D and trimming come from the DNA, and the V and J calls and clone size come from that table. This sample lists some 130,000 clones; about 86% were detected once. The ten largest clones capture 7.5% to 9% of the sample.

General study outcomes and caveats: The binomial model flagged approximately 1.2 differentially abundant clones between technical replicates but around 15 over about 2 weeks and 19 to 20 over about 4 weeks. The authors expected biological variance in healthy repertoires might increase further over much longer intervals such as months to years. Variance in clone template counts between approximately two-week samples significantly increased with total template count across all healthy donors. Across all healthy-donor time intervals, the beta-binomial model significantly lowered both the number of clones called differentially abundant and the false-positive rate.

In the case of this clone: The antigen this receptor binds is unknown. The sample holds no much larger clone one base away, and base qualities are not on file.

During the collection period, no infections or other immune events were recorded for the healthy donors. Time-dependent variance in a beta-binomial model of T-cell clone differential abundance was calibrated using healthy-donor blood repertoires as a training cohort. The training cohort included around ten healthy donors, of whom 3 were female and 7 were male. On average the donors were about 45 years old, and their ages spanned roughly 25 to 65 years. Obtained from a commercial supplier, whole blood was collected from each healthy donor at three time points set approximately two weeks apart. Genomic DNA was extracted from unsorted whole blood for immunosequencing. CDR1 and CDR2 were assigned from the germline V gene as SGHTS and YDEGEE. For this chain, trimming is 4 bases at the V end and 4 bases at the J end, and the number of junction bases without a gene match is 10. The cysteine opens and the phenylalanine closes a CDR3 of 16 amino acids. Just the 48-base CDR3 DNA is kept, in frame starting at base 1.

The sequenced sample consisted of blood. This receptor was identified in a person aged 18-70 years in good health. The rearranged segments are TRBV5-8 and TRBJ1-5; 8 central nucleotides agree with TRBD1. The CDR3 loop reads CASSRGQVWGNQPQHF. Read as DNA, the sequence is TGTGCCAGCAGCCGGGGACAGGTTTGGGGGAATCAGCCCCAGCATTTT.